This note documents a single T cell receptor (beta chain) sequence. The target of this receptor is not known. No base-level quality is on record; no much larger clone is a single base apart. The sample originates from a study of T cell responses to AZD1222 COVID-19 vaccine listed by TCRdb under 2021. Looking at the study overall: TCR sequencing covered 230 or so trial participants: 200 to 220 given two doses of AZD1222 and approximately 26 given two doses of MenACWY control vaccine. Trial participants were enrolled by age into subgroups of 18-55, 56-69 and 70-plus years, and around 150, 28 and 57 TCR-sequenced participants, respectively, were included in these subgroups. Overall study outcomes, separate from this receptor: Because no samples from the day 14 peak response were available, repertoires could be characterized only after the peak T cell response. In the small 56-69-year group, the increase in depth fell short of significance, most likely because of low power. Vaccine-associated CD4 TCRs spanned the whole spike protein, with dominant responses in regions 160-218 and 743-854. Spike-specific TCR breadth and depth rose significantly after two AZD1222 doses compared with day 0 and with MenACWY recipients. Epitopes outside the regions mutated in the B.1.351 and B.1.1.7 variants were reportedly recognized by nearly half of the unique spike-specific TCRs. Most participants were white British and females outnumbered males, and the authors suggested that clonal diversity may have been underestimated. Conclusions about previously exposed vaccinees are limited, since just five or six AZD1222 recipients were seropositive for SARS-CoV-2 at baseline.

Including the terminal cysteine and phenylalanine, the CDR3 comprises 15 residues. Kept here is only the CDR3 DNA, which spans 45 bases and is read in frame from base 1. Trimming costs V 2 bases and J 2 bases, and their ends lie 9 bases apart. Looking up the germline V gene yields CDR1 KGHDR and CDR2 SFDVKD. The CDR3 regions of human TCRbeta chains were analyzed by immunosequencing. Per the source publication's procedure: Repertoire TCRs were checked for matches against a reference library of SARS-CoV-2-specific TCRs that had been generated using the MIRA antigen-specificity platform. Breadth was defined as the fraction of unique TCRs that were SARS-CoV-2-associated, and depth was defined as the fraction of total T cells that were SARS-CoV-2-associated. Each spike-specific TCR was assigned to its reactive spike region and to a CD4 or CD8 class using the MIRA data. Log10-transformed breadth and depth values were compared by one-way ANOVA with Sidak's multiple comparisons tests. This immuneACCESS table, as held by TCRdb, lists in-frame sequences with V and J called but not all clones. Of the missing ones, under half trace to an unresolved V gene in checked studies; the others have no known cause. The V and J calls and the clone size are those of that table, but D and trimming were determined from the DNA. Counted in this sample were 130,000 to 150,000 clones; about 91% of them appeared once. More than 3% of the sample goes to the ten largest clones.

The intended sense of this specimen's time point label: baseline before first vaccination. The treatment or condition label for this specimen denotes: meningococcal conjugate vaccine given as trial control. The vaccinee samples were drawn from two UK trials, COV001 and COV002, one of which was a single-blind randomized controlled phase 2/3 trial testing AZD1222 (ChAdOx1 nCoV-19) in healthy adults. Trial participant PBMC samples were collected at day 0 and day 28 after the second dose for TCRbeta chain sequencing. The chain uses TRBV24-1 and TRBJ2-4; no D gene can be assigned with confidence. The TCR was taken from an adult in good health. The sample was peripheral blood, taken on day 0 of MenACWY control vaccination. The CDR3 region has the sequence CATSDSAGPKNIQYF. DNA sequence: TGTGCCACCAGTGATTCGGCCGGGCCCAAAAACATTCAGTACTTC.